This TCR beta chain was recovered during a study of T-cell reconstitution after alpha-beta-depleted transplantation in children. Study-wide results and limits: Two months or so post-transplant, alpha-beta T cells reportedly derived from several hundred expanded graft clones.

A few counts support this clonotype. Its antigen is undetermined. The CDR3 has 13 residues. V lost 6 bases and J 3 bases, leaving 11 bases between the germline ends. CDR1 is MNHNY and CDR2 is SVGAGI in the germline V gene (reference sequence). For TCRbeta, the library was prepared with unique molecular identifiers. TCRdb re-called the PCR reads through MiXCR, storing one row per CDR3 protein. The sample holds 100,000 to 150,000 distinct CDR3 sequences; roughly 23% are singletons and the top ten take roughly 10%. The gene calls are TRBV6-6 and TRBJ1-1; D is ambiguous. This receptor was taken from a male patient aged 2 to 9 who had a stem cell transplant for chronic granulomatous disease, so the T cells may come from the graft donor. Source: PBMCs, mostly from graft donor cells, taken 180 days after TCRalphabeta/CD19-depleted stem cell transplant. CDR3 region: CASSPVSDTEAFF. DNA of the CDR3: TGTGCCAGCAGCCCGGTTTCGGACACTGAAGCTTTCTTT.